This record covers a single T cell receptor beta chain. Roughly 0.45 to 1 ug RNA was reverse transcribed with random hexamers. TCRdb recomputed calls from the immunoSEQ multiplex PCR reads with MiXCR, one row per CDR3 protein. The profile shows approximately 150,000 distinct CDR3 sequences, about 91% of them singletons. This sample was taken from a study of CD8 T cells in Susac syndrome. The sequenced target, TCR beta, came from blood CD8+ and CD4+ T cells. Germline assignment: CDR1 LNHDA and CDR2 SQIVND (reference sequence). V lost 5 bases and J lost 0; bases outside the gene matches: 12. The CDR3 length is 17 residues.

This sequence originates from a human donor in good health. Sequencing input: CD4+ T cells from PBMCs. This sequence joins TRBV19 and TRBJ1-2; 7 bases are a match to TRBD1. CDR3 in DNA: TGTGCCAGTAGTTCCCTTGGACAGGACGGATCTAACTATGGCTACACCTTC. Amino acids: CASSSLGQDGSNYGYTF. The full variable domain, in which reference TRBV19 and TRBJ1-2 provide the parts outside the CDR3, is DGGITQSPKYLFRKEGQNVTLSCEQNLNHDAMYWYRQDPGQGLRLIYYSQIVNDFQKGDIAEGYSVSREKKESFPLTVTSAQKNPTAFYLCASSSLGQDGSNYGYTFGSGTRLTVV.